A single sample gave rise to the 25 T cell receptor beta chains below, sequenced in a study of blood T cell repertoires in COVID-19. Method: immunoSEQ multiplex PCR; TCRdb's copy keeps in-frame clones and lacks some. In the table there are about 200,000 clones, 86% of which are singletons. The sample taken for sequencing was PBMCs or T cells enriched from blood (not recorded which). The receptor set was obtained from a woman aged 25 to 45 who had been exposed to COVID-19.

The chain uses TRBV7-9 and TRBJ1-1; 9 nucleotides line up with TRBD1. V was clipped by 4 bases and J by 1 base; unmatched bases: 1. CDR1 is SEHNR and CDR2 is FQNEAQ in the germline V gene (reference sequence). CDR3 length: 14 amino acids. CDR3 residues: CASSSGQGNTEAFF. In nucleotides, the CDR3 is TGTGCCAGCAGCTCGGGACAGGGGAACACTGAAGCTTTCTTT.

The genes are TRBV19 and TRBJ1-5; perhaps TRBD1 as D (6 bases). Trimming pared 5 bases from V and 1 base from J, leaving 15 bases between. Germline assignment: CDR1 LNHDA and CDR2 SQIVND (reference sequence). The CDR3 has 16 amino acids. In DNA, the CDR3 is TGTGCCAGTAGTTTACGACAGGAGATAAGCAATCAGCCCCAGCATTTT. Its translation is CASSLRQEISNQPQHF.

This clone was counted once. The chain links TRBV5-1 to TRBJ2-7; TRBD1 matches at 9 bases. Germline trimming cut 3 bases from V and 4 bases from J; bases unmatched to any gene: 8. The germline CDR1 and CDR2 sequences are SGHRS and YFSETQ. The CDR3 is 15 amino acids. CDR3 protein: CASSSGQGNSYEQYF. In DNA form, the CDR3 reads TGCGCCAGCAGCTCGGGACAGGGTAATAGTTACGAGCAGTACTTC.

CDR3 in DNA: TGTGCCAGCAGGCTAAAGGGGGAGACCCAGTACTTC. Translating it yields CASRLKGETQYF. The chain carries TRBV11-3 and TRBJ2-5; D is perhaps TRBD1 (5 bases). The V end lost 6 bases, the J end lost 5 bases, and 10 bases lay between the germline ends. The germline V gene has CDR1 SGHNT and CDR2 YENEEA. The CDR3 is 12 amino acids.

In this sample, this clone turned up once. CDR3 sequence (DNA): TGTGCCATCCAAGAGCAGGGCTCTGGGGCCAACGTCCTGACTTTC. Its translation: CAIQEQGSGANVLTF. This chain connects TRBV10-3 to TRBJ2-6, with D maybe TRBD1 (5 bases). Germline V gene data show CDR1 as ENHRY and CDR2 as SYGVKD. Trimming took off 8 bases at V and 0 bases at J, with 11 bases between the two ends. This CDR3 contains 15 residues.

The rearrangement links TRBV12-3 or TRBV12-4 to TRBJ1-1; no clear D gene. The V end was cut by 6 bases, the J end by 9 bases, with 17 bases between. The CDR3 runs to 13 residues. CDR3 in DNA: TGTGCCAGCAGCCCCTCCACATCCCCCCAAGCTTTCTTT. This translates into CASSPSTSPQAFF.

The V and J genes are TRBV3-1 (or the pseudogene TRBV3-2) and TRBJ1-1; possibly TRBD1 for D (5 bases). V was cut by 4 bases and J by 1 base, with 13 bases left in between. Germline CDR1 reads LGHDT; CDR2 reads YNNKEL (reference sequence). This CDR3 spans 15 amino acids. CDR3 sequence reads: CASSPYYTGNTEAFF. The CDR3 region has the DNA TGTGCCAGCAGCCCTTATTATACAGGGAACACTGAAGCTTTCTTT.

The gene calls are TRBV19 and TRBJ2-3, with a tentative D call TRBD2 (5 bases). The CDR3 is 15 amino acids. V was pared by 5 bases and J by 5 bases, with 17 bases between. CDR1 LNHDA and CDR2 SQIVND come from the germline V gene (reference sequence). The CDR3 sequence is CASSGHYPAGDTQYF. The CDR3 DNA reads TGTGCCAGTAGTGGTCACTATCCGGCGGGAGATACGCAGTATTTT.

The chain joins TRBV6-5 to TRBJ1-1, with 9 bases identical to TRBD1. Germline-derived CDR1 and CDR2 are MNHEY and SVGAGI. J gave up 3 bases and V 6 bases, and 2 bases lay outside the gene matches. This CDR3 has 13 amino acids. The CDR3 here is CASRGTGYTEAFF. CDR3 DNA sequence: TGTGCCAGCAGAGGGACAGGGTACACTGAAGCTTTCTTT.

This clone was picked up one time. V and J are TRBV18 and TRBJ1-6, with D possibly matching TRBD1 (6 bases). The CDR3 consists of 15 residues. Germline V lookup: CDR1 KGHSH, CDR2 LQKENI. Trimming cost V 0 bases and J 7 bases, with 10 bases left between them. CDR3 amino acids: CASSPPRTANSPLHF. The DNA of the CDR3 is TGTGCCAGCTCACCACCCAGGACAGCCAATTCACCCCTCCACTTT.

This clone was seen once. V gene TRBV9 combines with J gene TRBJ2-1; 7 nucleotides align to TRBD2. The germline gives CDR1 SGDLS, CDR2 YYNGEE. Germline trimming cut 0 bases from V and 7 bases from J; bases unmatched to any gene: 13. The length of the CDR3 is 17 residues. The CDR3 reads CASSVAAGDAGKNEQFF. Written as DNA, the CDR3 is TGTGCCAGCAGCGTAGCCGCGGGGGACGCGGGGAAAAATGAGCAGTTCTTC.

This chain joins TRBV14 and TRBJ1-1; TRBD1 is a possible D gene (6 bases). The V end was cut by 1 base, the J end by 3 bases, with 15 bases between. CDR1 SGHDN and CDR2 FVKESK come from the germline V gene. This CDR3 has 16 amino acids. CDR3 nucleotides: TGTGCCAGCAGCCAAGTCGGGGGGCGATGGGACACTGAAGCTTTCTTT. This codes for CASSQVGGRWDTEAFF.

The gene calls are TRBV2 and TRBJ1-3; weak D call: TRBD1 (6 bases). Germline-derived CDR1 and CDR2 are SNHLY and FYNNEI. The ends were cut back, 5 bases at V and 0 bases at J, with 11 bases in the middle. The length of the CDR3 is 15 residues. CDR3 coding DNA: TGTGCCAGCAGTCCGGGACACATCTCTGGAAACACCATATATTTT. Encoded protein: CASSPGHISGNTIYF.

This clone has just one count. This sequence joins TRBV7-3 and TRBJ2-3; the D is unclear. This CDR3 comprises 15 residues. V lost 1 base and J 2 bases, leaving 10 bases between the germline ends. Per the germline V gene, CDR1 is SGHTA and CDR2 is FQGTGA. This CDR3 reads CASSLIAGHTDTQYF. As DNA, the CDR3 is TGTGCCAGCAGCTTAATTGCTGGGCACACAGATACGCAGTATTTT.

The sample holds one count of this clone. The chain carries TRBV2 and TRBJ1-1; D remains ambiguous. V lost 1 base to trimming and J lost 0 bases, with 9 bases between them. This CDR3 comprises 15 residues. Germline V gene lookup returns CDR1 SNHLY and CDR2 FYNNEI. For the CDR3, the DNA is TGTGCCAGCAGTGAAGTTCCAAGCCTGAACACTGAAGCTTTCTTT. Amino acid sequence: CASSEVPSLNTEAFF.

This chain links TRBV15 with TRBJ1-6, with 8 bases identical to TRBD1. The CDR3 spans 14 residues. Trimming at V came to 0 bases and at J to 9 bases, leaving 1 base not matched to a gene. The germline V gene has CDR1 LNHNV and CDR2 YYDKDF (reference sequence). The DNA of the CDR3 is TGTGCCACCAGCAGAGATACAGGGGGTTCACCCCTCCACTTT. It specifies CATSRDTGGSPLHF.

This chain connects TRBV7-3 to TRBJ2-3; D call uncertain. Trimming removed 3 bases at V and 1 base at J, with 8 bases between. CDR3 size: 14 residues. CDR1 is SGHTA, CDR2 FQGTGA, per germline. The CDR3: CASSFDSGTDTQYF. The CDR3 nucleotides read TGTGCCAGCAGCTTTGACTCTGGCACAGATACGCAGTATTTT.

The chain combines TRBV7-2 with TRBJ2-3, with 9 bases matching TRBD1. This CDR3 spans 16 amino acids. Germline CDR1 and CDR2: SGHTA and FQGNSA. The ends lost 0 bases at V and 3 bases at J; junction bases unmatched: 4. Here the CDR3 DNA reads TGTGCCAGCAGCTTAGCGTTGGGACAGGGAACAGATACGCAGTATTTT. Translation gives CASSLALGQGTDTQYF. Using reference TRBV7-2 and TRBJ2-3 for the parts outside the CDR3, the full variable domain is GAGVSQSPSNKVTEKGKDVELRCDPISGHTALYWYRQSLGQGLEFLIYFQGNSAPDKSGLPSDRFSAERTGGSVSTLTIQRTQQEDSAVYLCASSLALGQGTDTQYFGPGTRLTVL.

This clone was counted once. The chain uses TRBV5-1 and TRBJ2-2; 7 nucleotides agree with TRBD1. The CDR3 covers 18 residues. Unmatched junction bases numbered 13, after V lost 2 bases and J lost 3 bases. From germline, CDR1 is SGHRS and CDR2 YFSETQ. The chain's CDR3 is CASSLIRRQGEYTGELFF. The CDR3 coding sequence is TGCGCCAGCAGCTTAATCCGTCGACAGGGCGAGTACACCGGGGAGCTGTTTTTT.

The chain uses TRBV6-5 and TRBJ1-1; possibly TRBD1 for D (6 bases). The CDR3 spans 15 residues. Between the trimmed V and J ends, which lost 6 bases and 0 bases, there was a span of 14 bases. CDR1 is MNHEY and CDR2 is SVGAGI in the germline V gene. The CDR3 DNA reads as TGTGCCAGCAGACGGGTACAGGGAATGAACACTGAAGCTTTCTTT. Its protein is CASRRVQGMNTEAFF.

The V call is TRBV12-5, the J call TRBJ1-5, with TRBD1 as a possible D gene (6 bases). The CDR3 runs to 15 residues. V was pared by 6 bases and J by 4 bases, with 16 bases between. Germline-derived CDR1 and CDR2 are LGHNT and FRNRAP. CDR3 nucleotide sequence: TGTGCTAGTGGCCCCGAGGGGGTAGGGAATCAGCCCCAGCATTTT. It codes for CASGPEGVGNQPQHF.

This chain joins TRBV7-2 and TRBJ1-2; 7 bases match TRBD1. This CDR3 has 17 residues. Germline V lookup: CDR1 SGHTA, CDR2 FQGNSA. J gave up 9 bases and V 3 bases, and 19 bases lay outside the gene matches. CDR3 nucleotides: TGTGCCAGCAGCTTCTTACACCGCAACGACAGGGATGTGAGCTACACCTTC. This codes for CASSFLHRNDRDVSYTF.

The chain couples TRBV20-1 to TRBJ2-7; a possible D gene is TRBD1 (5 bases). Trimming pared 3 bases from V and 5 bases from J, leaving 11 bases between. Germline CDR1 and CDR2: DFQATT and SNEGSKA (reference sequence). The CDR3 runs to 12 residues. CDR3 sequence: CSASQAGNEQYF. The CDR3 coding sequence is TGCAGTGCTAGTCAGGCAGGGAACGAGCAGTACTTC.

This clone was seen only once. This chain links TRBV29-1 with TRBJ2-1; a weak D match, TRBD2 (6 bases). The CDR3 is 15 residues long. Trimming removed 0 bases at V and 3 bases at J, with 12 bases between. Germline V CDR1 and CDR2: SQVTM, ANQGSEA. The CDR3 DNA reads as TGCAGCGTTGAAGATGCGGGGTCCCGCTACAATGAGCAGTTCTTC. As protein: CSVEDAGSRYNEQFF.

This sequence joins TRBV7-8 and TRBJ1-5, with D hard to call. Trimming left V 4 bases short and J 0 bases short, with 19 bases between. The V gene's germline CDR1 is SGHVS and CDR2 FQNEAQ. This CDR3 has 18 amino acids. The CDR3 region has the DNA TGTGCCAGCAGCTCCCAGAGTGGAGGTCCCGTTAGCAATCAGCCCCAGCATTTT. Amino acids: CASSSQSGGPVSNQPQHF.